This entry describes one T cell receptor beta chain. Its target is unknown. Libraries were prepared by immunoSEQ multiplex PCR; TCRdb keeps only in-frame clonotypes and omits some of them. The sample contains 350,000 to 500,000 clones, 70% to 90% of which appear only once. The data stem from a study of Ad26.COV2.S vaccination and SARS-CoV-2 variants. Overall study context: Donor was assigned to the Ad26.COV2.S arm of trial COV1001. Intramuscular Ad26.COV2.S at 5x10^10 or 1x10^11 viral particles.

Whole-study results and caveats: Whether participants received vaccine or placebo, their non-spike TCR breadth was similar.

The treatment denotes: some 19 received Ad26.COV2.S at low or high dose, single or two shots; about five received placebo; per-sample allocation not given. Material that was analyzed had been drawn on day 63 after the first vaccine or placebo injection. The vaccine delivered Wuhan-strain SARS-CoV-2 spike through an Ad26 vector. The CDR3 contains 15 residues. The ends lost 0 bases at V and 8 bases at J; junction bases unmatched: 5. The germline gives CDR1 MGHRA, CDR2 YSYEKL. The rearrangement joins TRBV4-1 to TRBJ1-4; 8 bases match TRBD1. The sequence derives from a person aged 18-65 years who received the Ad26.COV2.S COVID-19 vaccine or a placebo. Source: peripheral blood, taken in a trial of Ad26.COV2.S vaccine versus placebo. In nucleotides, the CDR3 is TGCGCCAGCAGCCAAGATAGGACAGGGAGAGAAAAACTGTTTTTT. This encodes CASSQDRTGREKLFF.